These 14 T cell receptor beta chains were all obtained from the same sample, sequenced in a study of T cell clones after liver transplantation. Method: immunoSEQ multiplex PCR; TCRdb's copy keeps in-frame clones and lacks some. The data hold some 20,000 clones, with over 80% observed a single time. Source: CD8+ T cells from blood, taken before liver transplant. These receptors came from a human donor who received a liver transplant.

The chain uses TRBV27 and TRBJ2-1; D ambiguous. Per germline, CDR1 MNHEY and CDR2 SMNVEV (reference sequence). V was pared by 2 bases and J by 1 base, with 6 bases between. This CDR3 comprises 14 residues. DNA for the CDR3: TGTGCCAGCAGTTTACTAGAGTCCTACAATGAGCAGTTCTTC. This gives the protein CASSLLESYNEQFF.

This clone was observed a few times. The chain uses TRBV7-3 and TRBJ2-2; D is uncertain. Deletions cut 3 bases from V and 8 bases from J, with 7 bases between. The CDR3 covers 12 residues. Germline V gives CDR1 SGHTA, CDR2 FQGTGA. The CDR3 region is CASSFPGGELFF. In DNA, the CDR3 is TGTGCCAGCAGCTTCCCAGGTGGGGAGCTGTTTTTT.

V is TRBV2 and J is TRBJ1-3; 8 bases agree with TRBD1. The CDR3 spans 16 residues. From germline, CDR1 is SNHLY and CDR2 FYNNEI. Trimming removed 6 bases from V and 0 bases from J; junction bases left unmatched: 7. CDR3 in DNA: TGTGCCAGCAGGAGGACAGGGTACCTCTCTGGAAACACCATATATTTT. Translating gives CASRRTGYLSGNTIYF.

A word on this clone: One junction end does not reproduce the germline sequence, and a read error may be involved. The chain uses TRBV7-7 and TRBJ1-1, with D unresolved. CDR3 length: 13 residues. CDR1 SSHAT and CDR2 FNYEAQ come from the germline V gene (reference sequence). CDR3 protein: CASSLAPNTEAFF. The CDR3 DNA is TGTGCTAGCAGCTTAGCCCCGAACACTGAAGCTTTCTTT.

The chain links TRBV7-9 to TRBJ1-2, with 7 bases identical to TRBD1. This CDR3 contains 15 residues. V lost 6 bases to trimming and J lost 8 bases; unmatched junction nucleotides: 15. Germline V gene data show CDR1 as SEHNR and CDR2 as FQNEAQ (reference sequence). The CDR3 sequence is CASSSGLEGAEGYTF. The CDR3 DNA follows: TGTGCCAGCAGTTCGGGGTTGGAGGGGGCGGAGGGCTACACCTTC.

The chain has TRBV9 and TRBJ2-7; 9 positions match TRBD1. Looked up from germline, CDR1 is SGDLS and CDR2 is YYNGEE. This CDR3 has 14 amino acids. V was pared by 3 bases and J by 4 bases, with 5 bases of the junction left unmatched. The DNA for the CDR3 is TGTGCCAGCAGCGCGGGACAGGGTGGGTACGAGCAGTACTTC. Translation gives CASSAGQGGYEQYF. The full variable domain, completed using reference TRBV9 and TRBJ2-7, is DSGVTQTPKHLITATGQRVTLRCSPRSGDLSVYWYQQSLDQGLQFLIQYYNGEERAKGNILERFSAQQFPDLHSELNLSSLELGDSALYFCASSAGQGGYEQYFGPGTRLTVT.

V is TRBV28 and J is TRBJ1-1; D is possibly TRBD1 (5 bases). The V gene lost 3 bases and the J gene lost 5 bases, with 19 bases spanning the gap. Looked up from germline, CDR1 is MDHEN and CDR2 is SYDVKM. CDR3 length: 16 residues. CDR3 residues: CASSLGQGFIWTEAFF. For the CDR3, the DNA is TGTGCCAGCAGTTTGGGTCAGGGTTTTATTTGGACTGAAGCTTTCTTT. Filled out from reference TRBV28 and TRBJ1-1, the complete variable domain reads DVKVTQSSRYLVKRTGEKVFLECVQDMDHENMFWYRQDPGLGLRLIYFSYDVKMKEKGDIPEGYSVSREKKERFSLILESASTNQTSMYLCASSLGQGFIWTEAFFGQGTRLTVV.

CDR3 bases: TGTGCCAGCACGATGGGACAGCTGGAATCCTATGGCTACACCTTC. Its protein product is CASTMGQLESYGYTF. This chain joins TRBV2 and TRBJ1-2, with 7 bases matching TRBD1. CDR3 size: 15 residues. The germline CDR1 and CDR2 sequences are SNHLY and FYNNEI. With V trimmed by 7 bases and J by 4 bases, 12 bases remained unmatched.

The J gene is TRBJ2-7, the V gene TRBV10-2; 15 positions match TRBD2. CDR1 WSHSY and CDR2 SAAADI come from the germline V gene. The CDR3 has 14 residues. The V and J ends lost 7 bases and 5 bases, in that order; junction bases with no gene match: 3. CDR3 sequence reads: CASTGLAGGDEQYF. In DNA form, the CDR3 reads TGCGCCAGCACCGGACTAGCGGGAGGGGACGAGCAGTACTTC.

V is TRBV7-9 and J is TRBJ1-4, with D possibly being TRBD1 (6 bases). This CDR3 contains 14 residues. Per the germline V gene, CDR1 is SEHNR and CDR2 is FQNEAQ (reference sequence). V lost 2 bases and J lost 5, with 9 bases in between. CDR3 region: CASSLRGGNEKLFF. The CDR3, as DNA: TGTGCCAGCAGCTTACGAGGGGGGAATGAAAAACTGTTTTTT.

This clone was found once. This sequence joins TRBV2 and TRBJ2-7; possible D gene TRBD1, 5 bases. CDR3 size: 12 residues. The V end lost 2 bases, the J end lost 5 bases, and 7 bases lay between the germline ends. Germline values: CDR1 SNHLY, CDR2 FYNNEI. CDR3 in DNA: TGTGCCAGCAGTGAAATCAGGGACGAGCAGTACTTC. This sequence encodes CASSEIRDEQYF.

This sequence joins TRBV29-1 and TRBJ1-2; D not certain. Germline CDR1 is SQVTM and CDR2 is ANQGSEA. V lost 1 base and J lost 0, with 9 bases in between. The CDR3 length is 14 residues. The CDR3 DNA reads TGCAGCGTTGAAGCCCAGAGGACTAACTATGGCTACACCTTC. Translating gives CSVEAQRTNYGYTF.

This clone was recorded a few times. The chain combines TRBV5-1 with TRBJ2-7, with TRBD1 matching 9 bases. Germline trimming cut 4 bases from V and 5 bases from J; bases unmatched to any gene: 16. The CDR3 sequence is 17 residues long. The germline CDR1 and CDR2 sequences are SGHRS and YFSETQ. CDR3: CASSPGGGTGPLNEQYF. CDR3 sequence (DNA): TGCGCCAGCAGCCCTGGGGGGGGGACAGGGCCTCTTAACGAGCAGTACTTC. Filled out from reference TRBV5-1 and TRBJ2-7, the complete variable domain reads KAGVTQTPRYLIKTRGQQVTLSCSPISGHRSVSWYQQTPGQGLQFLFEYFSETQRNKGNFPGRFSGRQFSNSRSEMNVSTLELGDSALYLCASSPGGGTGPLNEQYFGPGTRLTVT.

The table lists this clone with a few counts. This sequence joins TRBV5-1 and TRBJ2-1; D possibly corresponds to TRBD2 (6 bases). The CDR3 has 15 amino acids. With 0 bases removed from V and 4 bases from J, the gap between germline ends came to 11 bases. Germline assignment: CDR1 SGHRS and CDR2 YFSETQ. The CDR3, as DNA: TGCGCCAGCAGCTTGGCCGGGACTGATTACAATGAGCAGTTCTTC. It yields the protein CASSLAGTDYNEQFF.